Below are 3 T cell receptor beta chains sequenced from a single sample in a study of T cells expressing NK-cell markers. TCRdb reprocessed the 5' RACE reads; each CDR3 protein has one entry and no DNA is given. The sample includes hundreds of thousands of distinct CDR3 sequences. Sequenced: blood T cells: a sorted CD56 or NKG2C T cell subset, CD4+ or CD8+ T cells, or bulk PBMC T cells (not recorded which). These receptors came from a woman between 18 and 70 years old in good health.

The V and J genes are TRBV7-3 and TRBJ2-2; TCRdb's D call, TRBD1, is unchecked because there is no DNA. The germline V gene has CDR1 SGHTA and CDR2 FQGTGA. This CDR3 contains 12 residues. This CDR3 is CASSFGGGPLPF.

The V gene is TRBV5-5, the J gene TRBJ1-4; absent DNA, TCRdb's TRBD1 call cannot be checked. Per germline, CDR1 SGHKS and CDR2 YYEKEE (reference sequence). This CDR3 contains 15 residues. This chain's CDR3 is CASSLLPGDNEKLFF.

The gene calls are TRBV7-3 and TRBJ1-1. The V gene's germline CDR1 is SGHTA and CDR2 FQGTGA. This CDR3 spans 12 amino acids. The CDR3 reads CASSLMAEEAFF.